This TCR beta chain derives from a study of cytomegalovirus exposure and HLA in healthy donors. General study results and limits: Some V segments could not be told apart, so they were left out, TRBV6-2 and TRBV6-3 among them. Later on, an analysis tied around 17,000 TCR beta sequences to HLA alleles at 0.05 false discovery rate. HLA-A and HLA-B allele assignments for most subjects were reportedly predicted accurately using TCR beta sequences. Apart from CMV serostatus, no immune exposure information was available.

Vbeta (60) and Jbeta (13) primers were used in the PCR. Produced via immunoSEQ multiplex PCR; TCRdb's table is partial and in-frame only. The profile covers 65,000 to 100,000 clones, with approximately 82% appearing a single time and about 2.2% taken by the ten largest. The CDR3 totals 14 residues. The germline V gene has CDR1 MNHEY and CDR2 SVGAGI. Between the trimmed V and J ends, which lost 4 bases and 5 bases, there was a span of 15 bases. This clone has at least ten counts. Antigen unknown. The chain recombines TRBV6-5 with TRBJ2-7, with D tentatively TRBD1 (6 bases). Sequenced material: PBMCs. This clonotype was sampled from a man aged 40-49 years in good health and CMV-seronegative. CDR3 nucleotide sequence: TGTGCCAGCAGTTTTGGGACAATCAGGGACGAGCAGTACTTC. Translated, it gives CASSFGTIRDEQYF.